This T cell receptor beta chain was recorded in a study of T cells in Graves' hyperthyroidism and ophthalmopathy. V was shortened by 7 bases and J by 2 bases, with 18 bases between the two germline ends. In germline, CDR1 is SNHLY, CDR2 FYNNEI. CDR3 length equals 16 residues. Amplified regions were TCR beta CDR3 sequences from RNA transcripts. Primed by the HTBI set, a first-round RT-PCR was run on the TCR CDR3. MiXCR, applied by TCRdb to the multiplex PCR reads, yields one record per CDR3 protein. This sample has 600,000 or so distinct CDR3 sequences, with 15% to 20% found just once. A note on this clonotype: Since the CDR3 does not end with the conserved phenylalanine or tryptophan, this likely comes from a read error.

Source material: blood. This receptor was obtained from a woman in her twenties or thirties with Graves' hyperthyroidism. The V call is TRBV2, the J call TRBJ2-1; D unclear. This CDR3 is CASIPESRMPYNEQFS. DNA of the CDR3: TGTGCCAGCATTCCAGAGAGCAGGATGCCCTACAATGAGCAGTTCTCC.